This T cell receptor (beta chain) was sequenced during a study of cytomegalovirus exposure and HLA in healthy donors. Study-level background: Within the Caucasian-associated ancestry cluster were roughly 81% of the 398 genotyped donors.

The junction had 14 bases not matched to a gene; V was cut back by 3 bases and J by 3 bases. This CDR3 comprises 17 residues. The germline V gene has CDR1 MGHDK and CDR2 SYGVNS. Primers: 60 Vbeta forward and 13 Jbeta reverse. TCRdb keeps only in-frame clones here, not all; method: immunoSEQ multiplex PCR. The sample lists 95,000 to 110,000 clones, over 60% occurring once. This clone was seen a few times. This clonotype was sampled from a male donor in good health and CMV-seronegative. This chain joins TRBV25-1 and TRBJ2-7; 7 positions match TRBD2. The sequencing input was PBMCs. Here the CDR3 DNA reads TGTGCCAGCAGTGACCCAAAGGAGGGACTACCCGTCTACGAGCAGTACTTC. It codes for CASSDPKEGLPVYEQYF.